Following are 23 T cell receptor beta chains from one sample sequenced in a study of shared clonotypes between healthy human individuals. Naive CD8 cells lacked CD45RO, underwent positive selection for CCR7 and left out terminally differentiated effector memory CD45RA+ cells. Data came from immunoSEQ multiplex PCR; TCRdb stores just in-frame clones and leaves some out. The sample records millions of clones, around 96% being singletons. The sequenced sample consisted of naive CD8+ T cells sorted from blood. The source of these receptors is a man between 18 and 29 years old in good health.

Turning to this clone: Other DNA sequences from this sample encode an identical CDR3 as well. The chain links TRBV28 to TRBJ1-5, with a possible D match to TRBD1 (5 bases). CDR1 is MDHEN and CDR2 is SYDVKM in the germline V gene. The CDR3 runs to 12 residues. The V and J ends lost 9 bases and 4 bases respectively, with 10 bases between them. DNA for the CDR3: TGTGCCAGTCGGGGGGGGAATCAGCCCCAGCATTTT. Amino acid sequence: CASRGGNQPQHF.

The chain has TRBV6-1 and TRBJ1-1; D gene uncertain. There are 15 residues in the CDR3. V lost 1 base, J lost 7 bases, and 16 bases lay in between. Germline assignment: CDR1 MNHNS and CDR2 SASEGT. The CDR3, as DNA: TGTGCCAGCAGTGAAGGGAGAGGGTCCATTTTTGAAGCTTTCTTT. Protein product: CASSEGRGSIFEAFF.

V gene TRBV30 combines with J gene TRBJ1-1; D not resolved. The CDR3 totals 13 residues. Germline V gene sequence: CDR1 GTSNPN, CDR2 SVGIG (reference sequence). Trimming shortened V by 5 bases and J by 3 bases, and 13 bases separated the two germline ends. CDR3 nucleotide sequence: TGTGCCTGGGGAAGGGAGGATGACACTGAAGCTTTCTTT. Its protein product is CAWGREDDTEAFF.

The CDR3 DNA sequence: TGTGCCAGCAGTGGGTCTATGACTAGCGGGGGGGATGTGACCCAGTACTTC. It codes for CASSGSMTSGGDVTQYF. This rearrangement joins TRBV6-1 to TRBJ2-5; 14 bases fit TRBD2. V lost 4 bases to trimming and J lost 7 bases; unmatched junction nucleotides: 11. The CDR3 loop spans 17 amino acids. Germline V gene data show CDR1 as MNHNS and CDR2 as SASEGT.

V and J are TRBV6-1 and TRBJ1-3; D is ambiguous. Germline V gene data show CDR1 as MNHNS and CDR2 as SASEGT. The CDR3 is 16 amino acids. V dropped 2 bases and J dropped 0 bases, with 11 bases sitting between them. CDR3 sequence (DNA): TGTGCCAGCAGTGAATGGTGGGCCTCCTCTGGAAACACCATATATTTT. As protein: CASSEWWASSGNTIYF.

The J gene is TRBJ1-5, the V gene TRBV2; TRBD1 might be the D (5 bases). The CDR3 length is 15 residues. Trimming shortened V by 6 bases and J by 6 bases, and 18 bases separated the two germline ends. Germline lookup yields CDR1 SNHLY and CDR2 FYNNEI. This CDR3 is CASRETRDFPQPQHF. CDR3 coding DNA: TGTGCCAGCAGGGAAACTCGGGACTTTCCTCAGCCCCAGCATTTT.

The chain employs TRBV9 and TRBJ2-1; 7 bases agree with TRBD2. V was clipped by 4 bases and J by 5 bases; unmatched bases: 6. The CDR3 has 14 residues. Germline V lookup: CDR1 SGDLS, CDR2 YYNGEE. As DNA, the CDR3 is TGTGCCAGCAGCAGCGGGACTGGGAACAATGAGCAGTTCTTC. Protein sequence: CASSSGTGNNEQFF. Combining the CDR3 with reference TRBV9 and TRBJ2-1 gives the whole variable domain DSGVTQTPKHLITATGQRVTLRCSPRSGDLSVYWYQQSLDQGLQFLIQYYNGEERAKGNILERFSAQQFPDLHSELNLSSLELGDSALYFCASSSGTGNNEQFFGPGTRLTVL.

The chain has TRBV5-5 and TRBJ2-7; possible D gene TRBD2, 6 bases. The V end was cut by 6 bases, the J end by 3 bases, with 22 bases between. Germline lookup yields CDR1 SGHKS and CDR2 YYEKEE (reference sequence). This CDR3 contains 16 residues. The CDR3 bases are TGTGCCAGCACCGAAAGTCGGGAGATAATGCTCTACGAGCAGTACTTC. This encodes CASTESREIMLYEQYF.

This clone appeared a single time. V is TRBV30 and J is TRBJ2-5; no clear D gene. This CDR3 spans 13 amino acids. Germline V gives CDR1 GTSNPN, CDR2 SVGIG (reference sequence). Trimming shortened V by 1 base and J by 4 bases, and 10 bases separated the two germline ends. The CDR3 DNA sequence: TGTGCCTGGAGTGGAACGGGCGGAGAGACCCAGTACTTC. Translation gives CAWSGTGGETQYF.

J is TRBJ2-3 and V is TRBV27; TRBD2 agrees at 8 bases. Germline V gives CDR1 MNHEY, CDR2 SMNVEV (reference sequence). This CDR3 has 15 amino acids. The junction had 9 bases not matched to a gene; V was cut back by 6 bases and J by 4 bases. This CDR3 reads CASSISRGASDTQYF. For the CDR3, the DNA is TGTGCCAGCAGCATATCGCGGGGGGCTTCAGATACGCAGTATTTT.

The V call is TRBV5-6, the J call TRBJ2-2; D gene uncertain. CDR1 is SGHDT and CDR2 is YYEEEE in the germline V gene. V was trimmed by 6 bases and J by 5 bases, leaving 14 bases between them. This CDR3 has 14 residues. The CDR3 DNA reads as TGTGCCAGCACCTCAAATACACAAACCGGGGAGCTGTTTTTT. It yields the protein CASTSNTQTGELFF.

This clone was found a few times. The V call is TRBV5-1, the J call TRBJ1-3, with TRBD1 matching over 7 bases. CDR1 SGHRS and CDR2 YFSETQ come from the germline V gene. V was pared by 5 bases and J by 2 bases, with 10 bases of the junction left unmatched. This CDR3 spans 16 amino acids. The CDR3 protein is CASSPQSQGAGNTIYF. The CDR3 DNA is TGCGCCAGCAGTCCCCAAAGCCAGGGGGCTGGAAACACCATATATTTT.

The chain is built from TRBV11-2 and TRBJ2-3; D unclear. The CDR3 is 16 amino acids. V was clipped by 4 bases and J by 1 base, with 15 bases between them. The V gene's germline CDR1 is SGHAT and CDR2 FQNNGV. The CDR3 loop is CASSSGRISGTDTQYF. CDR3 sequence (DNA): TGTGCCAGCAGCTCCGGACGCATTTCTGGCACAGATACGCAGTATTTT.

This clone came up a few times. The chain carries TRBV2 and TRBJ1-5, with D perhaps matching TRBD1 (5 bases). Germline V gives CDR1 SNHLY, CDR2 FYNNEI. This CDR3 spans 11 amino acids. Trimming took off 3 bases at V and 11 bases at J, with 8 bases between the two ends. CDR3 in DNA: TGTGCCAGCAGTGAGGGGGGGGCCCAGCATTTT. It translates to CASSEGGAQHF.

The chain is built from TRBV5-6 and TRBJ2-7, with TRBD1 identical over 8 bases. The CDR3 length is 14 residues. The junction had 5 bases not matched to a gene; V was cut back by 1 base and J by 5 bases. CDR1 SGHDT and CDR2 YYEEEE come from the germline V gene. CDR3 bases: TGTGCCAGCAGCTTGTATCAGGGGGCCAACGAGCAGTACTTC. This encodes CASSLYQGANEQYF.

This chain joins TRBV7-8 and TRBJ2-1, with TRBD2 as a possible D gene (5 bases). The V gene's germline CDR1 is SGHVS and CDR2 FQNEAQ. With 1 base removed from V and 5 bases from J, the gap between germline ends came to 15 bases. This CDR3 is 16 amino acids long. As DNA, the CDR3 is TGTGCCAGCAGCTTAGGGGAGACTACCGGAGACAATGAGCAGTTCTTC. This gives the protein CASSLGETTGDNEQFF.

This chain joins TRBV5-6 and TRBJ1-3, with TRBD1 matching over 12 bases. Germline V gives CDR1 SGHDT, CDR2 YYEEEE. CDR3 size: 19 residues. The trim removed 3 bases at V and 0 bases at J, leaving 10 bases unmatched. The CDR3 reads CASSSTGTGGIHSGNTIYF. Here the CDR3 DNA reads TGTGCCAGCAGCTCAACCGGGACAGGGGGCATTCACTCTGGAAACACCATATATTTT.

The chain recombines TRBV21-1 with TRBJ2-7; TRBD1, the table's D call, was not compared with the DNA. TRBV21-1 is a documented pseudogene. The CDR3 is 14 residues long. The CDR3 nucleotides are TGTGCCAGCAGCCCCCGGGACAGGAGATACGAGCAGTACTTC. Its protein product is CASSPRDRRYEQYF.

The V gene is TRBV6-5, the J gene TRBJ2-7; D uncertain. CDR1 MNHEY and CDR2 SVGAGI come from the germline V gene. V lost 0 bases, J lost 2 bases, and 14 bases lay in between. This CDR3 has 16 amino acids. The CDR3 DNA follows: TGTGCCAGCAGTTACTCAGTGGGAACCAGAACCTACGAGCAGTACTTC. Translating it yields CASSYSVGTRTYEQYF.

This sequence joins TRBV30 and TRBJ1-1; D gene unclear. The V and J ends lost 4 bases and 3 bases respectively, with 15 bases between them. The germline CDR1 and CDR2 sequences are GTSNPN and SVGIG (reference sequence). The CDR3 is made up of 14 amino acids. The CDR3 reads CAWTGDERDTEAFF. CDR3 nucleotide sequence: TGTGCCTGGACTGGGGATGAGAGAGACACTGAAGCTTTCTTT.

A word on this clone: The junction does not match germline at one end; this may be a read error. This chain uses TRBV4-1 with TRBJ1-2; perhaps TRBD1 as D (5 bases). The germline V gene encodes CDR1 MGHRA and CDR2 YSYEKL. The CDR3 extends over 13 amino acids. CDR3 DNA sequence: TGCGCCAGCAGCCTTACACCGGGGCTTAACTTCTTCTTC. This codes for CASSLTPGLNFFF.

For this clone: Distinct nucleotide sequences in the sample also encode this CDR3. CDR3 nucleotides: TGTGCCAGCAGTTTAGGGGGGAACTATGGCTACACCTTC. Protein sequence: CASSLGGNYGYTF. The chain has TRBV27 and TRBJ1-2; the D gene is possibly TRBD1 (5 bases). The CDR3 loop spans 13 amino acids. In germline, CDR1 is MNHEY, CDR2 SMNVEV (reference sequence). The V and J ends lost 2 bases and 2 bases respectively, with 6 bases between them.

CDR3 loop: CASSEGLTMNTEAFF. CDR3 coding DNA: TGTGCCAGCAGTGAGGGGTTGACCATGAACACTGAAGCTTTCTTT. This sequence joins TRBV6-1 and TRBJ1-1; D gene unclear. Trimming took 3 bases from V and 0 from J, leaving 11 bases between them. The CDR3 covers 15 residues. Germline values: CDR1 MNHNS, CDR2 SASEGT.